This TCR beta chain stems from a study of blood T cell repertoires in COVID-19. Trimming shortened V by 0 bases and J by 3 bases, and 15 bases separated the two germline ends. The CDR3 runs 16 residues. CDR1 is SGHRS and CDR2 is YFSETQ in the germline V gene. Generated by immunoSEQ multiplex PCR, the TCRdb table keeps only in-frame clones and is missing some. This repertoire shows 140,000 to 150,000 clones, roughly 85% found once; its top ten account for approximately 8%. The chain is built from TRBV5-1 and TRBJ1-1; TRBD1 is a possible D gene (5 bases). Sequences were obtained from peripheral blood. The sequence came from a woman aged 60-70 years with COVID-19, enrolled during active disease. This CDR3 is CASSLEGGRGDTEAFF. Written as DNA, the CDR3 is TGCGCCAGCAGCTTGGAAGGCGGCCGGGGGGACACTGAAGCTTTCTTT.